This is a list of T cell receptor beta chains from one sample in a study of read filtering for tumor transcriptome and immune sequencing. MiXCR, run by TCRdb on the reads, gives a single entry per CDR3 protein. In the table there are about 22,000 distinct CDR3 sequences, roughly an eighth of which are singletons. The sequenced sample was a population of CD138-negative cells sorted from bone marrow. These TCRs come from a donor over 35 with multiple myeloma. Each CDR3 is given with its conserved first and last residue. D genes are given only for firm matches. Rows give clone size only sometimes, using once, few, many, or a class for an expanded clone.

CDR3: CSGRPITGNEQFF
DNA: TGCAGCGGCCGTCCAATAACTGGCAATGAGCAGTTCTTC
V: TRBV29-1
length: 13
size: -
D: -
J: TRBJ2-1

CDR3: CASSVRDGYNGQFF
DNA: TGTGCCAGCAGCGTAAGAGACGGCTACAATGGGCAGTTCTTC
V: TRBV2
length: 14
size: many
D: -
J: TRBJ2-1

CDR3: CASSPSSLAGGRGEQFF
DNA: TGTGCCAGCAGCCCCTCCTCACTAGCGGGAGGGCGAGGTGAGCAGTTCTTC
V: TRBV7-9
length: 17
size: many
D: TRBD2
J: TRBJ2-1

CDR3: CASSRLAGGIETQYF
DNA: TGTGCCAGCAGTCGCCTAGCGGGAGGGATAGAGACCCAGTACTTC
V: TRBV7-9
length: 15
size: -
D: TRBD2
J: TRBJ2-5

CDR3: CSAYLGLAGDRAEETQYF
DNA: TGCAGTGCTTACCTCGGACTAGCGGGAGATCGGGCCGAAGAGACCCAGTACTTC
V: TRBV20-1
length: 18
size: many
D: TRBD2
J: TRBJ2-5

CDR3: CASSPDSSYNEQFF
DNA: TGCGCCAGCAGCCCGGACTCCTCCTACAATGAGCAGTTCTTC
V: TRBV5-1
length: 14
size: -
D: -
J: TRBJ2-1

CDR3: CSAGLLGQPQHF
DNA: TGCAGCGCGGGGCTTTTGGGGCAGCCCCAGCATTTT
V: TRBV29-1
length: 12
size: many
D: -
J: TRBJ1-5

CDR3: CSATSGSGRDPEQYF
DNA: TGCAGTGCTACCTCCGGTAGCGGGAGGGACCCCGAGCAGTACTTC
V: TRBV20-1
length: 15
size: -
D: TRBD2
J: TRBJ2-7

CDR3: CAISMNTEAFF
DNA: TGTGCCATCTCCATGAACACTGAAGCTTTCTTT
V: TRBV10-3
length: 11
size: many
D: -
J: TRBJ1-1

CDR3: CASRGEGAGEEYEQYF
DNA: TGTGCCAGCAGGGGTGAGGGAGCGGGAGAGGAGTACGAGCAGTACTTC
V: TRBV28
length: 16
size: many
D: TRBD2
J: TRBJ2-7

CDR3: CASSLRGHEGVAGGYTF
DNA: TGTGCCAGCAGCTTAAGAGGGCATGAGGGGGTAGCCGGGGGCTACACCTTC
V: TRBV13
length: 17
size: many
D: -
J: TRBJ1-2

CDR3: CASSFRALSYNEQFF
DNA: TGTGCCAGCAGCTTCCGGGCCCTCTCCTACAATGAGCAGTTCTTC
V: TRBV5-6
length: 15
size: many
D: -
J: TRBJ2-1

CDR3: CASSHSSGRANEQYF
DNA: TGTGCCAGCAGTCACTCTAGCGGGAGGGCTAACGAGCAGTACTTC
V: TRBV28
length: 15
size: many
D: TRBD2
J: TRBJ2-7

CDR3: CASSQDLASQRYEQYF
DNA: TGTGCCAGCAGCCAAGATCTCGCTAGTCAGCGCTACGAGCAGTACTTC
V: TRBV4-2
length: 16
size: few
D: -
J: TRBJ2-7

CDR3: CASSSGTGGFNQPQHF
DNA: TGTGCCAGCAGTTCCGGGACAGGGGGCTTTAATCAGCCCCAGCATTTT
V: TRBV6-6
length: 16
size: many
D: TRBD1
J: TRBJ1-5

CDR3: CASSLGLAGAEETQYF
DNA: TGTGCCAGCAGCTTAGGACTAGCGGGAGCGGAAGAGACCCAGTACTTC
V: TRBV7-2
length: 16
size: many
D: TRBD2
J: TRBJ2-5

CDR3: CASSLIANSGTSTDTQYF
DNA: TGTGCCAGCAGTCTCATAGCTAATAGCGGGACTAGCACAGATACGCAGTATTTT
V: TRBV27
length: 18
size: many
D: TRBD2
J: TRBJ2-3

CDR3: CASSGGGSSDTQYF
DNA: TGTGCCAGCAGCGGGGGCGGGAGTTCAGATACGCAGTATTTT
V: TRBV11-2
length: 14
size: -
D: -
J: TRBJ2-3

CDR3: CASSFGTYTQYF
DNA: TGTGCCAGCAGCTTCGGCACGTATACGCAGTATTTT
V: TRBV7-2
length: 12
size: few
D: -
J: TRBJ2-3

CDR3: CSVEDGDNQGF
DNA: TGCAGCGTTGAAGATGGGGACAACCAGGGATTC
V: TRBV29-1
length: 11
size: few
D: -
J: TRBJ2-4

CDR3: CSVASPGQGATVGTEAFF
DNA: TGCAGCGTTGCCTCACCGGGACAGGGGGCGACTGTCGGCACTGAAGCTTTCTTT
V: TRBV29-1
length: 18
size: many
D: TRBD1
J: TRBJ1-1

CDR3: CASSFWGTPRGAGELFF
DNA: TGTGCCAGCAGTTTCTGGGGGACACCCCGTGGGGCCGGGGAGCTGTTTTTT
V: TRBV28
length: 17
size: -
D: -
J: TRBJ2-2

CDR3: CASSYAARAVSTDTQYF
DNA: TGTGCCAGCAGTTACGCGGCCAGGGCGGTTAGCACAGATACGCAGTATTTT
V: TRBV6-2/TRBV6-3
length: 17
size: many
D: -
J: TRBJ2-3

CDR3: CSSGLKETQYF
DNA: TGCAGTTCGGGACTAAAGGAGACCCAGTACTTC
V: TRBV20-1
length: 11
size: many
D: TRBD2
J: TRBJ2-5

CDR3: CSASVPGSHNEQFF
DNA: TGCAGTGCTAGTGTACCAGGGAGCCACAATGAGCAGTTCTTC
V: TRBV20-1
length: 14
size: many
D: -
J: TRBJ2-1

CDR3: CASSRDRGSSSYEQYF
DNA: TGTGCCAGCAGTCGGGACAGGGGGTCCAGCTCCTACGAGCAGTACTTC
V: TRBV11-1
length: 16
size: few
D: TRBD1
J: TRBJ2-7

CDR3: CASSLPPGTKNIQYF
DNA: TGTGCCAGCAGCCTTCCCCCGGGGACCAAAAACATTCAGTACTTC
V: TRBV7-9
length: 15
size: -
D: -
J: TRBJ2-4

CDR3: CASSPGQGPHTSEQYF
DNA: TGCGCCAGCAGCCCGGGACAGGGGCCCCATACGTCCGAGCAGTACTTC
V: TRBV10-1
length: 16
size: many
D: TRBD1
J: TRBJ2-7

CDR3: CASSLSSSSNQPQHF
DNA: TGTGCCAGCAGCTTATCTAGTTCTAGCAATCAGCCCCAGCATTTT
V: TRBV7-8
length: 15
size: many
D: -
J: TRBJ1-5

CDR3: CASTLQGAWYEQYF
DNA: TGTGCCAGCACCCTACAGGGGGCATGGTACGAGCAGTACTTC
V: TRBV6-1
length: 14
size: many
D: TRBD1
J: TRBJ2-7

CDR3: CASSLHYTGTSRRFSPYEQYF
DNA: TGTGCCAGCAGTTTACACTACACCGGGACTAGCAGGAGGTTTAGCCCCTACGAGCAGTACTTC
V: TRBV12-3/TRBV12-4
length: 21
size: -
D: TRBD2
J: TRBJ2-7

CDR3: CASSASGTLTDTQYF
DNA: TGTGCCAGCAGCGCTAGCGGGACTTTAACAGATACGCAGTACTTT
V: TRBV5-4
length: 15
size: -
D: TRBD2
J: TRBJ2-3

CDR3: CASSQGTSRSDIQYF
DNA: TGTGCCAGCAGCCAAGGGACCTCCCGGTCGGACATTCAGTACTTC
V: TRBV3-1
length: 15
size: many
D: -
J: TRBJ2-4

CDR3: CSANQGTLHEQYF
DNA: TGCAGTGCTAACCAGGGGACCCTCCACGAGCAGTACTTC
V: TRBV20-1
length: 13
size: many
D: -
J: TRBJ2-7

CDR3: CASSPDRENTEAFF
DNA: TGTGCCAGCAGCCCGGACAGGGAGAACACTGAAGCTTTCTTT
V: TRBV3-1
length: 14
size: many
D: TRBD1
J: TRBJ1-1

CDR3: CATSAARTGEIQPQHF
DNA: TGTGCCACCAGCGCCGCCAGGACAGGGGAGATTCAGCCCCAGCATTTT
V: TRBV24-1
length: 16
size: many
D: TRBD1
J: TRBJ1-5

CDR3: CASSQDLGSQETQYF
DNA: TGTGCCAGCAGCCAAGATCTGGGCAGCCAAGAGACCCAGTACTTC
V: TRBV7-9
length: 15
size: many
D: -
J: TRBJ2-5

CDR3: CASSKPPSRTHNEQFF
DNA: TGTGCCAGTAGTAAGCCGCCTAGCCGCACACACAATGAGCAGTTCTTC
V: TRBV19
length: 16
size: many
D: -
J: TRBJ2-1

CDR3: CASSLYSSDNSPLHF
DNA: TGTGCCAGCAGTTTATACAGTAGCGATAATTCACCCCTCCACTTT
V: TRBV28
length: 15
size: -
D: -
J: TRBJ1-6

CDR3: CASSLGLAGGQGTDTQYF
DNA: TGTGCCAGCAGCCTCGGACTAGCGGGAGGGCAAGGCACAGATACGCAGTATTTT
V: TRBV3-1
length: 18
size: -
D: TRBD2
J: TRBJ2-3

CDR3: CASSSGLAGVGEQFF
DNA: TGTGCCAGCAGCTCCGGACTAGCGGGAGTAGGTGAGCAGTTCTTC
V: TRBV7-6
length: 15
size: many
D: TRBD2
J: TRBJ2-1

CDR3: CSARAQGYTEAFF
DNA: TGCAGTGCTAGAGCTCAGGGGTACACTGAAGCTTTCTTT
V: TRBV20-1
length: 13
size: many
D: -
J: TRBJ1-1

CDR3: CSVISGTANTEAFF
DNA: TGCAGCGTGATTTCAGGGACAGCGAACACTGAAGCTTTCTTT
V: TRBV29-1
length: 14
size: many
D: TRBD1
J: TRBJ1-1

CDR3: CASSLGSGQGLGETQYF
DNA: TGTGCCAGCAGCTTAGGTTCGGGACAAGGGCTCGGCGAGACCCAGTACTTC
V: TRBV11-3
length: 17
size: many
D: -
J: TRBJ2-5

CDR3: CSARFGASHQPQHF
DNA: TGCAGTGCTAGGTTTGGGGCTTCTCATCAGCCCCAGCATTTT
V: TRBV20-1
length: 14
size: many
D: -
J: TRBJ1-5

CDR3: CASRQQGQGYEQYF
DNA: TGTGCCAGCAGACAACAGGGACAGGGCTACGAGCAGTACTTC
V: TRBV3-1
length: 14
size: many
D: TRBD1
J: TRBJ2-7

CDR3: CASSPQGGREDEQFF
DNA: TGTGCCAGCAGCCCACAGGGTGGTCGGGAGGATGAGCAGTTCTTC
V: TRBV9
length: 15
size: medium-sized
D: -
J: TRBJ2-1

CDR3: CASSLRALAGGNNEQFF
DNA: TGTGCCAGCAGCTTAAGGGCCCTAGCGGGGGGGAACAATGAGCAGTTCTTC
V: TRBV7-3
length: 17
size: many
D: TRBD2
J: TRBJ2-1

CDR3: CASSYSRGGASNQPQHF
DNA: TGTGCCAGCAGTTACTCCAGAGGGGGAGCGAGCAATCAGCCCCAGCATTTT
V: TRBV6-5
length: 17
size: medium-sized
D: -
J: TRBJ1-5

CDR3: CASSLEGTHVETQYF
DNA: TGCGCCAGCAGCTTGGAGGGGACTCACGTAGAGACCCAGTACTTC
V: TRBV5-1
length: 15
size: many
D: -
J: TRBJ2-5

CDR3: CASSSPQGANTEAFF
DNA: TGTGCCAGCAGTTCACCTCAGGGGGCGAACACTGAAGCTTTCTTT
V: TRBV6-6
length: 15
size: many
D: TRBD1
J: TRBJ1-1

CDR3: CASSIGVQNQPQHF
DNA: TGTGCCAGTAGTATTGGGGTTCAGAATCAGCCCCAGCATTTT
V: TRBV19
length: 14
size: many
D: -
J: TRBJ1-5

CDR3: CAIEPESSYNEQFF
DNA: TGTGCCATCGAACCAGAGAGCTCCTACAATGAGCAGTTCTTC
V: TRBV10-3
length: 14
size: few
D: -
J: TRBJ2-1

CDR3: CASSLGGLNTEAFF
DNA: TGTGCCAGCAGCCTAGGGGGATTAAACACTGAAGCTTTCTTT
V: TRBV12-3/TRBV12-4
length: 14
size: -
D: -
J: TRBJ1-1